The clone carrying this TCR beta chain was picked up many times. Its antigen remains unidentified. Both iRepertoire HTBI primers and Arm-PCR of CDR3 regions were used to build the TCR beta libraries. MiXCR was run by TCRdb on the multiplex PCR reads, yielding one entry per CDR3 protein. The sample contains 400,000 to 500,000 distinct CDR3 sequences, over 20% of which appear only once. These data are taken from a study of regulatory T cells in long-lasting Graves disease. Study information: The term persistent Graves' disease signified upward of 5 years on antithyroid drugs with positive TSH receptor antibodies.

Time point: persistent/refractory GD, antithyroid drugs over 5 years with positive TRAb. With RNA extracted from PBMCs as input, the TCR library was made. CDR1 is SNHLY, CDR2 FYNNEI, per germline. The CDR3 totals 15 residues. V shed 6 bases and J 7 bases; nucleotides not matched to a gene: 12. Study-wide findings and caveats: Newly diagnosed Graves' patients exceeded persistent ones in TCR diversity. TRBV28, TRBJ1-2 and TRBJ2-5 were favored in persistent disease. Analyses excluded thyroid tissue, covering peripheral blood alone.

The sequencing used peripheral blood mononuclear cells (PBMCs), collected when the disease was refractory, from a patient treated with antithyroid drugs. The chain carries TRBV2 and TRBJ1-3; 7 nucleotides line up with TRBD1. The clonotype originates from a female donor with Graves disease. CDR3 DNA: TGTGCCAGCAGGGAATCGGGACAGAGGATGAACACCATATATTTT. Its translation: CASRESGQRMNTIYF.